The sequence of this TCR beta chain was determined in a study of blood T cell repertoires in COVID-19. The CDR3 sequence is 14 residues long. Followed over time, Seattle patients had been enrolled while infection was active. The repertoire was sequenced with immunoSEQ multiplex PCR; TCRdb's copy has only in-frame clones and lacks some. The table shows 250,000 to 350,000 clones, with around 88% occurring only once. The sample comprised peripheral blood. This receptor was obtained from a woman aged 70-85 years with COVID-19, enrolled during active disease. The chain recombines TRBV21-1 with TRBJ1-2; the tabulated D call, TRBD1, remains unverified against the DNA. TRBV21-1 is tagged as a pseudogene. The CDR3 sequence is CASSATTGAEGYTF. CDR3 in DNA: TGTGCCAGCAGCGCGACGACAGGGGCGGAGGGCTACACCTTC.